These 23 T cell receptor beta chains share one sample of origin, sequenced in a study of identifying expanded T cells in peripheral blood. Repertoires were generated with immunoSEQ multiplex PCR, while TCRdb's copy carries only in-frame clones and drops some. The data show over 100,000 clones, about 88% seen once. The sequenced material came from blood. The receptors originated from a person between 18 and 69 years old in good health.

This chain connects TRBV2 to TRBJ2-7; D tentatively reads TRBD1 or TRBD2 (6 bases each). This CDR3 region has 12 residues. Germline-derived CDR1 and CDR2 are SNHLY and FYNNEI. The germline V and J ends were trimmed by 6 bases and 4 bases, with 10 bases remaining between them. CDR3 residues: CASRGGGYEQYF. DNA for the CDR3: TGTGCCAGCAGGGGGGGCGGTTACGAGCAGTACTTC.

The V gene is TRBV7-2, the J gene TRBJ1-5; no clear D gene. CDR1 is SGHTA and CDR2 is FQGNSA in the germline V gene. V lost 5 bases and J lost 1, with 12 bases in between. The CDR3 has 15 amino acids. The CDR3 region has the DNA TGTGCCAGCAGCGTCTCACACCCAAGCAATCAGCCCCAGCATTTT. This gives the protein CASSVSHPSNQPQHF. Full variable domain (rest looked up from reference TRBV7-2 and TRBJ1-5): GAGVSQSPSNKVTEKGKDVELRCDPISGHTALYWYRQSLGQGLEFLIYFQGNSAPDKSGLPSDRFSAERTGGSVSTLTIQRTQQEDSAVYLCASSVSHPSNQPQHFGDGTRLSIL.

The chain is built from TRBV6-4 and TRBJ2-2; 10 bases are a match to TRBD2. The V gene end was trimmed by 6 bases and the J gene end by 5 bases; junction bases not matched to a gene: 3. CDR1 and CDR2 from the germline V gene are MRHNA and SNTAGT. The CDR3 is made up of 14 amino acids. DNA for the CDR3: TGTGCCAGCAGCGCTAGCGGGGGAACCGGGGAGCTGTTTTTT. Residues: CASSASGGTGELFF.

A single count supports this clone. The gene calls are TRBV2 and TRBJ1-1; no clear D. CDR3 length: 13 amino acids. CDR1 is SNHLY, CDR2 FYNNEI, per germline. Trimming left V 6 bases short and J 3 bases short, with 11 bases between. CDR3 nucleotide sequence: TGTGCCAGCAGCGGGCTCGAGGACACTGAAGCTTTCTTT. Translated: CASSGLEDTEAFF. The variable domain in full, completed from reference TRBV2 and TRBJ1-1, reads EPEVTQTPSHQVTQMGQEVILRCVPISNHLYFYWYRQILGQKVEFLVSFYNNEISEKSEIFDDQFSVERPDGSNFTLKIRSTKLEDSAMYFCASSGLEDTEAFFGQGTRLTVV.

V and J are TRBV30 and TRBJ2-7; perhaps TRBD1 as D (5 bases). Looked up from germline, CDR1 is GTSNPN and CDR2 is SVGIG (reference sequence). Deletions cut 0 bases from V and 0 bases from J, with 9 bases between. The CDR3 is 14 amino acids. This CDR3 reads CAWSVQGSSYEQYF. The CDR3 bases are TGTGCCTGGAGTGTGCAGGGTAGCTCCTACGAGCAGTACTTC.

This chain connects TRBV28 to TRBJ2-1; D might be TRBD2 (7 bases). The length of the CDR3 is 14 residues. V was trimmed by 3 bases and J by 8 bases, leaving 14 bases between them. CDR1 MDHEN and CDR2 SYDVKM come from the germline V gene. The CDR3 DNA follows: TGTGCCAGCAGTTTTGGGGGCGCGGGGGATGAGCAGTTCTTC. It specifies CASSFGGAGDEQFF.

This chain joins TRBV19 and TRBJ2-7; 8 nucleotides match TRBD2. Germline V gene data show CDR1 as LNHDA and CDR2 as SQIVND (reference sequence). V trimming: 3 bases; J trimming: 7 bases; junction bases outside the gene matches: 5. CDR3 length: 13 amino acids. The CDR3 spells CASSMVERGEQYF. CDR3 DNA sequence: TGTGCCAGTAGTATGGTGGAGCGGGGGGAGCAGTACTTC.

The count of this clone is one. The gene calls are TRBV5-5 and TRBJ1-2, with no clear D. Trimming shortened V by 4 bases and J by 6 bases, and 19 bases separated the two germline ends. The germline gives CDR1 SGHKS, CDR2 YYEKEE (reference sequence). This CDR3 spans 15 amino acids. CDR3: CASSTRTRGNNGYTF. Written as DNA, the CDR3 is TGTGCCAGCAGCACTCGGACCCGGGGAAATAATGGCTACACCTTC.

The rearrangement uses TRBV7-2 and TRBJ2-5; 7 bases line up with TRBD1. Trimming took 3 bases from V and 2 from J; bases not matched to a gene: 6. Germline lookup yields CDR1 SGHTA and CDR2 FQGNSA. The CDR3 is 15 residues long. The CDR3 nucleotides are TGTGCCAGCAGCTTCAACCCGGGACAGCAAGAGACCCAGTACTTC. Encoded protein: CASSFNPGQQETQYF.

The CDR3 is CASTGRGDTEAFF. CDR3 sequence (DNA): TGTGCCAGTACCGGCAGGGGGGACACTGAAGCTTTCTTT. The V call is TRBV19, the J call TRBJ1-1; TRBD1 agrees at 7 bases. Germline CDR1 is LNHDA and CDR2 is SQIVND (reference sequence). The CDR3 totals 13 residues. Trimming took 7 bases from V and 3 from J; bases not matched to a gene: 5.

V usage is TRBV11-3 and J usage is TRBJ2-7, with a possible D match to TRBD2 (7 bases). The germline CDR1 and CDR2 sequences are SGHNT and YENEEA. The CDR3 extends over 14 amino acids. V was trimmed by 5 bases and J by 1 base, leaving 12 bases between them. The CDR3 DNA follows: TGTGCCAGCAGCCGGGGGGCAGCTTCCTACGAGCAGTACTTC. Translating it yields CASSRGAASYEQYF.

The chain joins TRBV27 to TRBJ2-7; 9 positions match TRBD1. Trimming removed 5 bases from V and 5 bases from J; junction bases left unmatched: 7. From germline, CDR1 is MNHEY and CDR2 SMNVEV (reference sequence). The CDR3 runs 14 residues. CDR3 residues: CASSHGTGTHEQYF. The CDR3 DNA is TGTGCCAGCAGTCATGGGACAGGGACCCACGAGCAGTACTTC.

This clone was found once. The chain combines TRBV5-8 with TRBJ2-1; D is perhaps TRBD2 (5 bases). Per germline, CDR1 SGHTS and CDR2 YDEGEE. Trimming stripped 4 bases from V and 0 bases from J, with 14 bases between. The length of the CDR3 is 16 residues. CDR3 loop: CASSPTYGGSYNEQFF. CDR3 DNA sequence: TGTGCCAGCAGCCCAACATACGGAGGCTCCTACAATGAGCAGTTCTTC.

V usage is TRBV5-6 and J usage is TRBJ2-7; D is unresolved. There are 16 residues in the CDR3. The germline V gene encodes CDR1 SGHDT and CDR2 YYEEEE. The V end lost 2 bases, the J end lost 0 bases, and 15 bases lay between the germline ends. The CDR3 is CASSLVPRRSSYEQYF. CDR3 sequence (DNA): TGTGCCAGCAGCTTAGTGCCCCGAAGAAGCTCCTACGAGCAGTACTTC.

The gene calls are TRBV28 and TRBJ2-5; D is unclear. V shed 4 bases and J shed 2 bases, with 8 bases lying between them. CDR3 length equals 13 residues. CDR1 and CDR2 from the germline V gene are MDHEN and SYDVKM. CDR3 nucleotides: TGTGCCAGCAGTTCCAACTTACAAGAGACCCAGTACTTC. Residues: CASSSNLQETQYF.

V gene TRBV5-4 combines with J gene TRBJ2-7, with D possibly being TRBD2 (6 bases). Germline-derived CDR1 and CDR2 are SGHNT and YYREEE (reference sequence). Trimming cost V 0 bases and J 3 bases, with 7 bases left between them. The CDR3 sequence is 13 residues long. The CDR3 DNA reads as TGTGCCAGCAGCTTGGGGGACTTCTACGAGCAGTACTTC. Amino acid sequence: CASSLGDFYEQYF.

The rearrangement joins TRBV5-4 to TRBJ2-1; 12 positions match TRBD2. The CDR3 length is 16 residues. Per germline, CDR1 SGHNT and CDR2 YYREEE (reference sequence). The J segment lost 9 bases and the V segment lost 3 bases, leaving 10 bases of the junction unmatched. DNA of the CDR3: TGTGCCAGCAGCTGGGCTAGCGGGAGGGGGGATGGTGAGCAGTTCTTC. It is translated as CASSWASGRGDGEQFF.

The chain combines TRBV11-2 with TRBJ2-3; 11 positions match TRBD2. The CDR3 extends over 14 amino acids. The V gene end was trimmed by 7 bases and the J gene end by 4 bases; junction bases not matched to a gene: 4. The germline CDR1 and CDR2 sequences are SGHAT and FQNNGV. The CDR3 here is CASNSGRAPDTQYF. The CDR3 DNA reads TGTGCCAGCAATAGCGGGAGGGCCCCAGATACGCAGTATTTT.

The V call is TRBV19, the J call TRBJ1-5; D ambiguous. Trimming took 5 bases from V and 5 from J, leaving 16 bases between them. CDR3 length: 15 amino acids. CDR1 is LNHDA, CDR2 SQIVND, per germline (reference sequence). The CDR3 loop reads CASSPLGSPDQPQHF. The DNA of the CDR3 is TGTGCCAGTAGTCCCCTGGGCAGCCCGGATCAGCCCCAGCATTTT.

The CDR3, as DNA: TGCGCCAGCAGCTTGAGCACACCTGGGACTAATGAAAAACTGTTTTTT. It yields the protein CASSLSTPGTNEKLFF. The V call is TRBV5-1, the J call TRBJ1-4, with D unresolved. CDR1 SGHRS and CDR2 YFSETQ come from the germline V gene. The CDR3 runs to 16 residues. The V and J ends lost 1 base and 2 bases respectively, with 12 bases between them.

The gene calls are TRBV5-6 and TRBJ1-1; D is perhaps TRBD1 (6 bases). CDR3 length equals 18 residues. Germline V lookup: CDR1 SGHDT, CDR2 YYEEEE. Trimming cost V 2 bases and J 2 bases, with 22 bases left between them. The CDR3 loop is CASSFPRGRLVRNTEAFF. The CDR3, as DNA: TGTGCCAGCAGCTTCCCCAGGGGTAGGCTTGTGAGAAACACTGAAGCTTTCTTT.

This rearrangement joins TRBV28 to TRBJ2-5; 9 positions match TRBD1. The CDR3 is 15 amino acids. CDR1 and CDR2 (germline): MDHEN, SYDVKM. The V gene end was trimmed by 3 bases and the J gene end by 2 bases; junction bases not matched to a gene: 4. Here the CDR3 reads CASSFRDREQETQYF. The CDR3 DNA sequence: TGTGCCAGCAGTTTCCGGGACAGGGAACAAGAGACCCAGTACTTC.

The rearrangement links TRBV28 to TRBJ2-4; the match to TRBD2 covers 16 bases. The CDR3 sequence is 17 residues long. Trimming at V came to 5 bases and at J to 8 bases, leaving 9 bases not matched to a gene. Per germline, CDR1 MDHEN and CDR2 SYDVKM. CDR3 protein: CASSKGLAGGPRYIQYF. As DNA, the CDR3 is TGTGCCAGCAGTAAGGGACTAGCGGGAGGGCCGAGATACATTCAGTACTTC.